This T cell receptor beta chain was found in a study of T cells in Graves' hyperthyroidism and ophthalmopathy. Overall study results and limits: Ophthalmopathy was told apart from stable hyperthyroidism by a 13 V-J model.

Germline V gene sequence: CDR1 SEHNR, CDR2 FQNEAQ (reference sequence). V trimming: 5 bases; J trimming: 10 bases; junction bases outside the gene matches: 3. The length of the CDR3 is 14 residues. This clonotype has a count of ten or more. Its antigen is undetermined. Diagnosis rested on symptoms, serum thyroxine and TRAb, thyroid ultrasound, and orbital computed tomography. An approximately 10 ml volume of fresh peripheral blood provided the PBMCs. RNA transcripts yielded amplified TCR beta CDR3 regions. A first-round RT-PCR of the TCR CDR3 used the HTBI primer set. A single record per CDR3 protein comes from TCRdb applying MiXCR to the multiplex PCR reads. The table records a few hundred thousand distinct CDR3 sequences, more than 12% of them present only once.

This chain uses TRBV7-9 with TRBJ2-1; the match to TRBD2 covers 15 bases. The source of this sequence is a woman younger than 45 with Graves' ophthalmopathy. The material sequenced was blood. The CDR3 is CASSRGTSGGEQFF. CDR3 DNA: TGTGCCAGCAGCCGTGGGACTAGCGGGGGGGAGCAGTTCTTC.